The following is a T cell receptor (beta chain) sequence with its context. This clonotype was seen more than once but under ten times. This clone's antigen is unknown. Nothing much larger sits one base from this clone, and base qualities are not available. Library generation was performed with PCR. The instrument was a HiSeq X Ten. TCRdb redid the processing of the public reads, applying fastp at Q25 and MiXCR, and retained in-frame beta chains. Rows are combined by CDR3 protein, so each entry shows the most common genes and DNA. Here the sample has under 15,000 distinct CDR3 sequences; approximately 50% occur a single time. Of the sample, roughly 30% falls within the top ten clones. This sample stems from a study of CD4 and CD8 cells across lung adenocarcinoma regions (dated by TCRdb to between 2018 and 2020). For context, the study as a whole: To look at intratumor heterogeneity in the T cell receptor repertoire, the study compared tumor centers against tumor margins.

Donors were patients with localized lung adenocarcinoma, a subtype of non-small cell lung cancer. The centers of localized lung adenocarcinomas were where the samples came from. For TCR repertoire analysis, CD8+ T cells from tumor tissue were profiled apart from CD4+ T cells. Germline trimming amounts to 2 bases on V and 1 base on J, with 14 as the count of junction bases outside the gene matches. The CDR1 and CDR2 encoded by the germline V gene are MGHRA and YSYEKL. The CDR3 holds 19 amino acids from the cysteine to the phenylalanine. The CDR3 DNA has 57 bases and is translated from base 1. Rearrangement joined TRBV4-1 to TRBJ1-1, and 9 junction bases match TRBD1. This clonotype originated in a female donor with lung adenocarcinoma. The CD4 and CD8 labels of this study may be unreliable. The sequencing sample was made of CD8+ T cells from the center of a lung tumor. The cell subset or site label here, explained by the study, means: tumor center region. Here the CDR3 is given as CASSQKKMGTGLRNTEAFF. The nucleotide sequence reads as follows: TGCGCCAGCAGCCAAAAAAAGATGGGGACAGGGCTTAGGAACACTGAAGCTTTCTTT.